The 19 T cell receptor beta chains in this list originate from one sample, sequenced in a study of beta chain features in type 1 diabetes. cDNA synthesis used the whole RNA isolate, giving expressed TCRB sequences. Assay used: immunoSEQ multiplex PCR; TCRdb lists only in-frame clones, some missing. This table holds 500,000 to 700,000 clones, 15% to 18% found once. The sample consisted of naive CD4+ T cells from blood. The receptors originated from a man younger than 30 in good health.

This chain joins TRBV11-2 and TRBJ1-4; D unresolved. This CDR3 contains 13 residues. V was pared by 7 bases and J by 6 bases, with 12 bases between. CDR1 is SGHAT and CDR2 is FQNNGV in the germline V gene. This chain's CDR3 is CASKRSGDEKLFF. CDR3 nucleotide sequence: TGTGCCAGCAAACGCTCCGGGGATGAAAAACTGTTTTTT.

This clone occurred a few times. This CDR3 is CASSLSGRNADTQYF. For the CDR3, the DNA is TGTGCCAGCAGTCTTTCCGGCAGAAACGCAGATACGCAGTATTTT. The V call is TRBV28, the J call TRBJ2-3; D gene unclear. The germline CDR1 and CDR2 sequences are MDHEN and SYDVKM. The CDR3 has 15 amino acids. The V end lost 5 bases, the J end lost 4 bases, and 16 bases lay between the germline ends. Combining the CDR3 with reference TRBV28 and TRBJ2-3 gives the whole variable domain DVKVTQSSRYLVKRTGEKVFLECVQDMDHENMFWYRQDPGLGLRLIYFSYDVKMKEKGDIPEGYSVSREKKERFSLILESASTNQTSMYLCASSLSGRNADTQYFGPGTRLTVL.

This rearrangement joins TRBV7-2 to TRBJ2-5; D gene uncertain. Germline lookup yields CDR1 SGHTA and CDR2 FQGNSA. This CDR3 comprises 13 residues. V lost 1 base, J lost 5 bases, and 8 bases lay in between. CDR3 coding DNA: TGTGCCAGCAGCTTAGGGGTAGTTGAGACCCAGTACTTC. Residues: CASSLGVVETQYF. Full variable domain (remainder filled in from reference TRBV7-2 and TRBJ2-5): GAGVSQSPSNKVTEKGKDVELRCDPISGHTALYWYRQSLGQGLEFLIYFQGNSAPDKSGLPSDRFSAERTGGSVSTLTIQRTQQEDSAVYLCASSLGVVETQYFGPGTRLLVL.

The chain uses TRBV7-3 and TRBJ2-7; perhaps TRBD1 as D (5 bases). The V gene lost 2 bases and the J gene lost 3 bases, with 14 bases spanning the gap. Germline values: CDR1 SGHTA, CDR2 FQGTGA. The CDR3 contains 15 residues. The CDR3 sequence is CASSLGQGIRYEQYF. The CDR3 DNA reads as TGTGCCAGCAGCTTAGGTCAGGGTATCCGCTACGAGCAGTACTTC.

This clone was picked up a small number of times. The genes are TRBV11-1 and TRBJ2-2, with unresolved D. Germline V gives CDR1 SGHAT, CDR2 FQDESV (reference sequence). The V end was cut by 0 bases, the J end by 1 base, with 6 bases between. The CDR3 length is 15 residues. The CDR3 DNA reads TGTGCCAGCAGCTTAGCACGGAAGAACACCGGGGAGCTGTTTTTT. Its protein is CASSLARKNTGELFF. Full variable domain (rest looked up from reference TRBV11-1 and TRBJ2-2): EAEVAQSPRYKITEKSQAVAFWCDPISGHATLYWYRQILGQGPELLVQFQDESVVDDSQLPKDRFSAERLKGVDSTLKIQPAELGDSAMYLCASSLARKNTGELFFGEGSRLTVL.

The chain is built from TRBV7-2 and TRBJ2-6, with D hard to call. Germline CDR1 reads SGHTA; CDR2 reads FQGNSA. V lost 5 bases and J 2 bases, leaving 10 bases between the germline ends. The CDR3 spans 15 residues. CDR3 DNA: TGTGCCAGCAGCCCCCAGGCTGCTGGGGCCAACGTCCTGACTTTC. It specifies CASSPQAAGANVLTF. The full variable domain, rest sourced from reference TRBV7-2 and TRBJ2-6, is GAGVSQSPSNKVTEKGKDVELRCDPISGHTALYWYRQSLGQGLEFLIYFQGNSAPDKSGLPSDRFSAERTGGSVSTLTIQRTQQEDSAVYLCASSPQAAGANVLTFGAGSRLTVL.

This clone came up a few times. The V gene is TRBV6-6, the J gene TRBJ2-3; no reliable D call. V lost 0 bases to trimming and J lost 2 bases, with 9 bases between them. The germline V gene has CDR1 MNHNY and CDR2 SVGAGI (reference sequence). The CDR3 spans 15 residues. The CDR3, as DNA: TGTGCCAGCAGTTACTCGATAGGGCTCACAGATACGCAGTATTTT. This encodes CASSYSIGLTDTQYF.

This clone has just a few counts. The chain has TRBV14 and TRBJ1-4; TRBD1 aligns across 8 bases. Germline V lookup: CDR1 SGHDN, CDR2 FVKESK. This CDR3 is built from 14 residues. V lost 5 bases, J lost 7 bases, and 6 bases stayed unmatched. CDR3 sequence: CASSRQGQGEKLFF. The CDR3 coding sequence is TGTGCCAGCAGCAGACAGGGGCAGGGTGAAAAACTGTTTTTT.

This chain uses TRBV10-3 with TRBJ1-6; maybe TRBD1 (6 bases). CDR3 length: 15 residues. Trimming removed 6 bases at V and 9 bases at J, with 18 bases between. CDR1 is ENHRY and CDR2 is SYGVKD in the germline V gene. CDR3 nucleotides: TGTGCCATCAGCTTAACCGGACAGCCAAGTTCACCCCTCCACTTT. It encodes CAISLTGQPSSPLHF.

The V and J genes are TRBV4-1 and TRBJ2-5; TRBD2 matches at 14 bases. The CDR3 loop spans 17 amino acids. CDR1 and CDR2 (germline): MGHRA, YSYEKL. V was pared by 4 bases and J by 1 base, with 5 bases of the junction left unmatched. CDR3: CASSRTGTSGSQETQYF. In DNA, the CDR3 is TGCGCCAGCAGCCGAACCGGGACTAGCGGGAGCCAAGAGACCCAGTACTTC.

This clone was counted only a few times. The chain employs TRBV4-3 and TRBJ1-5; 10 bases are shared with TRBD1. The CDR3 contains 15 residues. V shed 4 bases, J shed 6 bases, and the junction held 6 bases outside the gene matches. Germline assignment: CDR1 LGHNA and CDR2 YSLEER. The CDR3: CASSPDRGPVQPQHF. The CDR3 nucleotides are TGCGCCAGCAGCCCTGACAGGGGGCCTGTTCAGCCCCAGCATTTT.

This clone was recorded a few times. The rearrangement joins TRBV25-1 to TRBJ1-2; D gene unclear. The V gene lost 4 bases and the J gene lost 3 bases, with 12 bases spanning the gap. CDR1 and CDR2 from the germline V gene are MGHDK and SYGVNS. This CDR3 is built from 14 residues. The CDR3 DNA is TGTGCCAGCAGTGCCCCCAGTATCGACTATGGCTACACCTTC. It specifies CASSAPSIDYGYTF.

This clone occurred a few times. The chain is built from TRBV9 and TRBJ2-3; 8 bases are a match to TRBD1. CDR1 and CDR2 from the germline V gene are SGDLS and YYNGEE. V shed 4 bases, J shed 3 bases, and the junction held 7 bases outside the gene matches. The CDR3 totals 15 residues. The CDR3 DNA is TGTGCCAGCAGCCCCGACAGGGGTACTACAGATACGCAGTATTTT. Its translation is CASSPDRGTTDTQYF.

This clone was counted between two and nine times. The chain combines TRBV11-2 with TRBJ2-7; D may match TRBD1 or TRBD2 (5 bases each). This CDR3 spans 13 amino acids. Germline V gene data show CDR1 as SGHAT and CDR2 as FQNNGV. The V gene lost 6 bases and the J gene lost 3 bases, with 12 bases spanning the gap. The CDR3 sequence is CASSFSGRYEQYF. The CDR3 bases are TGTGCCAGCAGTTTTTCGGGGCGCTACGAGCAGTACTTC.

There are a few counts of this clone. The chain links TRBV10-3 to TRBJ2-4; 15 bases line up with TRBD2. With 6 bases clipped from V and 0 bases from J, the junction kept 6 bases outside the gene matches. This CDR3 is built from 18 residues. Germline V gene lookup returns CDR1 ENHRY and CDR2 SYGVKD. The CDR3, as DNA: TGTGCCATCAGCGGACTAGCGGGAGGGCCGGGAGCCAAAAACATTCAGTACTTC. Its protein product is CAISGLAGGPGAKNIQYF.

The chain uses TRBV5-4 and TRBJ1-5; 8 bases agree with TRBD1. Germline CDR1 reads SGHNT; CDR2 reads YYREEE (reference sequence). The V segment lost 4 bases and the J segment 0 bases; nucleotides outside the gene matches: 12. The CDR3 totals 18 residues. The CDR3 here is CASSPGGVPRYSNQPQHF. In nucleotides, the CDR3 is TGTGCCAGCAGCCCAGGGGGCGTCCCGAGGTATAGCAATCAGCCCCAGCATTTT.

The chain combines TRBV5-1 with TRBJ1-1, with unresolved D. Germline V lookup: CDR1 SGHRS, CDR2 YFSETQ. V lost 0 bases and J 7 bases, leaving 10 bases between the germline ends. This CDR3 region has 13 residues. The CDR3 reads CASSLAMGIEAFF. The CDR3, as DNA: TGCGCCAGCAGCTTGGCGATGGGGATTGAAGCTTTCTTT.

The chain is built from TRBV27 and TRBJ1-5; D gene uncertain. V lost 4 bases and J lost 0, with 7 bases in between. The length of the CDR3 is 14 residues. Germline V gene data show CDR1 as MNHEY and CDR2 as SMNVEV (reference sequence). The CDR3 region is CASSYAGSNQPQHF. The DNA of the CDR3 is TGTGCCAGCAGTTACGCGGGTAGCAATCAGCCCCAGCATTTT.

This clone has more than one count but fewer than ten. The rearrangement links TRBV7-3 to TRBJ2-5, with 9 bases matching TRBD1. The CDR3 is made up of 14 amino acids. Germline V CDR1 and CDR2: SGHTA, FQGTGA. The ends lost 5 bases at V and 5 bases at J; junction bases unmatched: 6. This CDR3 is CASSPGTGWETQYF. CDR3 DNA: TGTGCCAGCAGCCCCGGGACAGGGTGGGAGACCCAGTACTTC.